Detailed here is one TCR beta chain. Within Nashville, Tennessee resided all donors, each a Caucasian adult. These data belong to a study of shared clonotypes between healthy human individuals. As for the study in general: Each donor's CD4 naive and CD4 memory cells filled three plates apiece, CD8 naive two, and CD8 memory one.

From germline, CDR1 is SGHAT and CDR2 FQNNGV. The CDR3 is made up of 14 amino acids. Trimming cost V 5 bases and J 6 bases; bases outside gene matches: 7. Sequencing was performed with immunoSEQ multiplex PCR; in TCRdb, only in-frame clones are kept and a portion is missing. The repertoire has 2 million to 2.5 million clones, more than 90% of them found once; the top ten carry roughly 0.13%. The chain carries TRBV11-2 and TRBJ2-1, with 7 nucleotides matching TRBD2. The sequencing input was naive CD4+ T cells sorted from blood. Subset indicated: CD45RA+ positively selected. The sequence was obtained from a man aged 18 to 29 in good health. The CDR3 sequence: CASSPGGSGNEQFF. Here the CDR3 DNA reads TGTGCCAGCAGCCCCGGGGGGTCGGGCAATGAGCAGTTCTTC. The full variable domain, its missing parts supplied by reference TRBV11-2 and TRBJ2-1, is EAGVAQSPRYKIIEKRQSVAFWCNPISGHATLYWYQQILGQGPKLLIQFQNNGVVDDSQLPKDRFSAERLKGVDSTLKIQPAKLEDSAVYLCASSPGGSGNEQFFGPGTRLTVL.